This TCR beta chain was retrieved from a study of regulatory T cells in long-lasting Graves disease. Construction of TCR beta libraries relied on iRepertoire HTBI primers and on Arm-PCR targeting CDR3 regions. Via MiXCR, TCRdb re-called the multiplex PCR reads, giving one row per CDR3 protein. The sample lists 250,000 to 300,000 distinct CDR3 sequences; approximately 20% were seen once. As to time point: newly diagnosed GD, antithyroid drugs for less than 3 months. The TCR library was prepared using RNA isolated from PBMCs. It was American Thyroid Association guidelines that determined Graves' disease diagnosis. Unmatched junction bases numbered 14, after V lost 4 bases and J lost 4 bases. Germline V gives CDR1 SGHNT, CDR2 YYREEE (reference sequence). This CDR3 is built from 17 residues. The sample was also reused in another study, on T cells in Graves' hyperthyroidism and ophthalmopathy. That work states: Across 18 months, stable Graves' hyperthyroidism was marked by no progression to ophthalmopathy. An initial round of RT-PCR targeting the TCR CDR3 relied on the HTBI primer set.

This chain links TRBV5-4 with TRBJ1-3; 7 bases line up with TRBD1. The sequence was collected from a woman under 40 with Graves disease. The specimen was peripheral blood mononuclear cells (PBMCs), collected at new diagnosis, from a patient treated with antithyroid drugs. In DNA, the CDR3 is TGTGCCAGCAGCCGACAGGGCTGGGTAGGATCGGGAAACACCATATATTTT. It specifies CASSRQGWVGSGNTIYF.